A single sample gave rise to the 28 T cell receptor beta chains below, sequenced in a study of TIL therapy for anti-PD-1-resistant metastatic lung cancer. Indicated time point: pre-treatment sample, taken before nivolumab and TIL therapy. This was the immunoSEQ v3 assay. Data came from immunoSEQ multiplex PCR; TCRdb stores just in-frame clones and leaves some out. The repertoire consists of tens of thousands of clones, with around three quarters occurring once and the leading ten covering roughly 1.8%. Sequencing was performed on blood, taken at baseline. The receptors come from a person between 25 and 80 years old with non-small cell lung cancer.

This rearrangement joins TRBV4-2 to TRBJ2-1; TRBD2 agrees at 10 bases. Germline V gene data show CDR1 as LGHNA and CDR2 as YNFKEQ. Trimming at V came to 2 bases and at J to 6 bases, leaving 7 bases not matched to a gene. The CDR3 spans 16 residues. The CDR3 sequence: CASSQLLAGDSNEQFF. CDR3 coding DNA: TGTGCCAGCAGCCAACTCCTAGCGGGAGATTCCAATGAGCAGTTCTTC.

This clone has a handful of counts. V usage is TRBV5-1 and J usage is TRBJ2-3; D gene ambiguous. V was trimmed by 3 bases and J by 2 bases, leaving 13 bases between them. CDR3 length equals 15 residues. The germline V gene encodes CDR1 SGHRS and CDR2 YFSETQ. CDR3 sequence reads: CASSSDGGYTDTQYF. DNA of the CDR3: TGCGCCAGCAGCTCCGACGGTGGCTACACAGATACGCAGTATTTT.

The sample holds a few counts of this clone. The chain links TRBV7-9 to TRBJ1-1; the D is unclear. Per germline, CDR1 SEHNR and CDR2 FQNEAQ (reference sequence). The CDR3 covers 19 residues. V was trimmed by 5 bases and J by 0 bases, leaving 25 bases between them. CDR3 coding DNA: TGTGCCAGCAGCCCAGCATACGGACGGAGCCGTTCAATGAACACTGAAGCTTTCTTT. Protein sequence: CASSPAYGRSRSMNTEAFF.

This clone was detected a few times. V usage is TRBV5-8 and J usage is TRBJ1-1, with D tentatively TRBD1 (6 bases). Per germline, CDR1 SGHTS and CDR2 YDEGEE. This CDR3 region has 13 residues. Trimming pared 2 bases from V and 5 bases from J, leaving 10 bases between. CDR3 amino acids: CASSLIQGTEAFF. CDR3 sequence (DNA): TGTGCCAGCAGCTTAATACAGGGAACTGAAGCTTTCTTT.

The V and J genes are TRBV6-2 or TRBV6-3 and TRBJ2-7; D unresolved. Germline CDR1 reads MNHEY; CDR2 reads SVGEGT. V was shortened by 2 bases and J by 2 bases, with 10 bases between the two germline ends. CDR3 length: 14 amino acids. CDR3 protein: CASSYRNGAYEQYF. CDR3 in DNA: TGTGCCAGCAGTTACAGAAACGGAGCCTACGAGCAGTACTTC.

The J gene is TRBJ1-2, the V gene TRBV18; 7 bases align to TRBD1. V was pared by 5 bases and J by 1 base, with 1 base of the junction left unmatched. Germline V gene data show CDR1 as KGHSH and CDR2 as LQKENI. This CDR3 spans 13 amino acids. In nucleotides, the CDR3 is TGTGCCAGCTCAAGGGACAGTAACTATGGCTACACCTTC. Encoded protein: CASSRDSNYGYTF.

This clone was detected once. The V call is TRBV2, the J call TRBJ1-2; D unresolved. V lost 1 base to trimming and J lost 2 bases, with 14 bases between them. Germline V CDR1 and CDR2: SNHLY, FYNNEI. CDR3 length: 16 amino acids. The CDR3 sequence: CASSEVVGRTNYGYTF. Written as DNA, the CDR3 is TGTGCCAGCAGTGAAGTTGTCGGGCGTACAAACTATGGCTACACCTTC.

This sequence joins TRBV30 and TRBJ1-1; weak D call: TRBD1 (6 bases). This CDR3 spans 15 amino acids. V was pared by 1 base and J by 3 bases, with 15 bases between. Germline CDR1 is GTSNPN and CDR2 is SVGIG (reference sequence). The CDR3 DNA follows: TGTGCCTGGAGTGAGGGGGGCATGGAGGACACTGAAGCTTTCTTT. Its translation: CAWSEGGMEDTEAFF.

The V call is TRBV11-1, the J call TRBJ2-3, with D perhaps matching TRBD1 (5 bases). Germline-derived CDR1 and CDR2 are SGHAT and FQDESV (reference sequence). This CDR3 has 13 residues. V shed 1 base and J shed 5 bases, with 7 bases lying between them. This CDR3 reads CASSLGRVDTQYF. The CDR3, as DNA: TGTGCCAGCAGCTTAGGCAGGGTAGATACGCAGTATTTT.

CDR3 bases: TGTGCCAGCAGTTTTTCCATTTCTAGCGGGAGTTTCTCTGGGGCCAACGTCCTGACTTTC. This sequence encodes CASSFSISSGSFSGANVLTF. J is TRBJ2-6 and V is TRBV27; 10 nucleotides agree with TRBD2. The V and J ends lost 3 bases and 0 bases, in that order; junction bases with no gene match: 11. CDR1 is MNHEY, CDR2 SMNVEV, per germline (reference sequence). This CDR3 is 20 amino acids long.

V gene TRBV6-1 combines with J gene TRBJ1-2; 9 nucleotides agree with TRBD1. After removal of 6 bases from V and 14 bases from J, the junction contained 10 bases not matched to a gene. Germline CDR1 MNHNS, CDR2 SASEGT. The CDR3 length is 12 residues. CDR3 nucleotides: TGTGCCAGCAGCTACCGGGACAGGGTGGGGACCTTC. Translated, it gives CASSYRDRVGTF.

This chain uses TRBV5-1 with TRBJ1-3; D gene ambiguous. Germline CDR1 is SGHRS and CDR2 is YFSETQ. The CDR3 extends over 15 amino acids. Trimming pared 2 bases from V and 0 bases from J, leaving 9 bases between. The CDR3 loop reads CASSLSGPSGNTIYF. The CDR3 coding sequence is TGCGCCAGCAGCTTATCAGGTCCCTCTGGAAACACCATATATTTT.

This clone was seen a handful of times. The chain employs TRBV27 and TRBJ2-2; 8 bases agree with TRBD1. CDR3 size: 15 residues. V gave up 8 bases and J gave up 5 bases; unmatched junction bases: 10. The germline V gene has CDR1 MNHEY and CDR2 SMNVEV (reference sequence). CDR3 in DNA: TGTGCCAGCGGATCTGGACAGGGTGTGACCGGGGAGCTGTTTTTT. Encoded protein: CASGSGQGVTGELFF.

This chain links TRBV7-8 with TRBJ1-1, with 11 bases matching TRBD1. CDR3 length: 13 residues. Trimming at V came to 4 bases and at J to 11 bases, leaving 6 bases not matched to a gene. The germline V gene has CDR1 SGHVS and CDR2 FQNEAQ. CDR3 nucleotides: TGTGCCAGCAGCTCAGGACAGGGGGCTGGGGCTTTCTTT. It yields the protein CASSSGQGAGAFF.

A remark on this clone: This may arise from a read error, as a much more abundant clone is one base away. V gene TRBV2 combines with J gene TRBJ1-6; the D gene is possibly TRBD1 (5 bases). This CDR3 is built from 12 residues. V dropped 3 bases and J dropped 8 bases, with 5 bases sitting between them. The germline CDR1 and CDR2 sequences are SNHLY and FYNNEI. The CDR3 loop is CASSEGDSPLHF. The CDR3 DNA reads as TGTGCCAGCAGTGAGGGGGATTCACCCCTCCACTTT.

V is TRBV6-6 and J is TRBJ2-7; 10 nucleotides agree with TRBD2. This CDR3 is built from 14 residues. Per germline, CDR1 MNHNY and CDR2 SVGAGI (reference sequence). V trimming: 7 bases; J trimming: 5 bases; junction bases outside the gene matches: 8. For the CDR3, the DNA is TGTGCCAGCAAACCAAGCGGGAGGGCCGACGAGCAGTACTTC. Its protein is CASKPSGRADEQYF.

The genes are TRBV25-1 and TRBJ1-6; tentatively, D is TRBD1 (6 bases). The CDR3 spans 13 residues. CDR1 and CDR2 (germline): MGHDK, SYGVNS. V lost 6 bases, J lost 7 bases, and 10 bases lay in between. The CDR3 DNA reads as TGTGCCAGCAGCGTTACAGGGAATTCACCCCTCCACTTT. This codes for CASSVTGNSPLHF. The variable domain in full, with the rest retrieved from reference TRBV25-1 and TRBJ1-6, is EADIYQTPRYLVIGTGKKITLECSQTMGHDKMYWYQQDPGMELHLIHYSYGVNSTEKGDLSSESTVSRIRTEHFPLTLESARPSHTSQYLCASSVTGNSPLHFGNGTRLTVT.

This chain connects TRBV19 to TRBJ2-4; 10 bases align to TRBD1. From germline, CDR1 is LNHDA and CDR2 SQIVND (reference sequence). The trim removed 10 bases at V and 0 bases at J, leaving 18 bases unmatched. The CDR3 consists of 19 residues. CDR3 sequence: CATMDLRDRGYRAKNIQYF. CDR3 bases: TGTGCCACCATGGACCTCCGGGACAGGGGATATCGAGCCAAAAACATTCAGTACTTC.

This clone has just a few counts. The chain uses TRBV6-5 and TRBJ2-1; perhaps TRBD1 as D (5 bases). There are 13 residues in the CDR3. In germline, CDR1 is MNHEY, CDR2 SVGAGI. The V and J ends lost 2 bases and 7 bases respectively, with 9 bases between them. The CDR3 protein is CASSYAGWNEQFF. The CDR3 region has the DNA TGTGCCAGCAGTTACGCAGGGTGGAATGAGCAGTTCTTC.

This chain uses TRBV6-6 with TRBJ2-3; 12 bases align to TRBD2. This CDR3 is 18 amino acids long. CDR1 and CDR2 (germline): MNHNY, SVGAGI (reference sequence). J was trimmed by 1 base and V by 5 bases; bases with no gene match: 10. CDR3 DNA sequence: TGTGCCAGCAGTCACGGACCGGGACTAGCGGGCGGCACAGATACGCAGTATTTT. This sequence encodes CASSHGPGLAGGTDTQYF.

The chain is built from TRBV6-4 and TRBJ2-1; TRBD2 matches 7 bases. CDR1 is MRHNA, CDR2 SNTAGT, per germline. V shed 3 bases and J 3 bases; nucleotides not matched to a gene: 5. This CDR3 is built from 15 residues. CDR3 bases: TGTGCCAGCAGTGAAGGAGCGGGAAACTACAATGAGCAGTTCTTC. Amino acids: CASSEGAGNYNEQFF.

V gene TRBV25-1 combines with J gene TRBJ1-5; 8 bases align to TRBD1. The CDR3 spans 16 residues. The V gene end was trimmed by 7 bases and the J gene end by 2 bases; junction bases not matched to a gene: 10. The germline V gene has CDR1 MGHDK and CDR2 SYGVNS. CDR3 in amino acids: CASKDQGAEGNQPQHF. DNA of the CDR3: TGTGCCAGCAAAGATCAGGGGGCTGAGGGCAATCAGCCCCAGCATTTT.

V usage is TRBV4-1 and J usage is TRBJ1-1, with 8 bases aligning to TRBD1. V gave up 1 base and J gave up 6 bases; unmatched junction bases: 10. This CDR3 spans 16 amino acids. CDR1 is MGHRA, CDR2 YSYEKL, per germline. The CDR3 region is CASSQALTGVYPEAFF. The CDR3 DNA reads as TGCGCCAGCAGCCAAGCGCTGACAGGGGTCTACCCTGAAGCTTTCTTT.

The chain couples TRBV4-1 to TRBJ1-6, with D perhaps matching TRBD1 (5 bases). The CDR3 contains 15 residues. Germline CDR1 is MGHRA and CDR2 is YSYEKL. V lost 0 bases to trimming and J lost 7 bases, with 10 bases between them. CDR3 nucleotide sequence: TGCGCCAGCAGCCAAGATGGCCGGGGCAATTCACCCCTCCACTTT. Translation: CASSQDGRGNSPLHF.

The chain is built from TRBV4-1 and TRBJ2-7; 7 bases agree with TRBD2. Trimming cost V 1 base and J 3 bases; bases outside gene matches: 21. The CDR3 loop spans 20 amino acids. In germline, CDR1 is MGHRA, CDR2 YSYEKL. The CDR3 DNA follows: TGCGCCAGCAGCCAAGTACCACTGGGCCTTGGCGGGAGACTTCGCTACGAGCAGTACTTC. Its protein product is CASSQVPLGLGGRLRYEQYF.

This chain connects TRBV3-1 (or the pseudogene TRBV3-2) to TRBJ1-1, with 7 bases that match TRBD1. The CDR3 spans 15 residues. Germline V CDR1 and CDR2: LGHDT, YNNKEL (reference sequence). V gave up 5 bases and J gave up 1 base; unmatched junction bases: 7. The CDR3 here is CASSKKGAGNTEAFF. Here the CDR3 DNA reads TGTGCCAGCAGCAAAAAGGGGGCGGGGAACACTGAAGCTTTCTTT.

The chain couples TRBV7-9 to TRBJ2-1; 9 bases line up with TRBD2. V lost 3 bases and J lost 2; bases outside the gene matches: 2. The CDR3 loop spans 15 amino acids. Germline values: CDR1 SEHNR, CDR2 FQNEAQ (reference sequence). The CDR3, as DNA: TGTGCCAGCAGCTTGATAGCGGGGGCCTACAATGAGCAGTTCTTC. Residues: CASSLIAGAYNEQFF.

The V call is TRBV15, the J call TRBJ2-2; D might be TRBD1 or TRBD2, each matching 5 bases. CDR3 length: 14 residues. Trimming removed 6 bases at V and 6 bases at J, with 14 bases between. Per the germline V gene, CDR1 is LNHNV and CDR2 is YYDKDF (reference sequence). The CDR3 coding sequence is TGTGCCACCAGGAGGGACCTCTACTCCGGGGAGCTGTTTTTT. Translated, it gives CATRRDLYSGELFF.